This T cell receptor beta chain was retrieved from a study of shared clonotypes between healthy human individuals. Findings of the study overall: The small donor group covered limited genetic and exposure diversity.

Samples underwent the assay at deep level. Unsorted PBMCs provided DNA that was sequenced on ten immunoSEQ deep assay plates. The protocol was immunoSEQ multiplex PCR, while the TCRdb copy is restricted to in-frame clones and leaves out a portion. The sample comprises around 530,000 clones, around three quarters of which are singletons, and around 12% rests with the top ten. Regarding this clone: Antigen unknown. The junction departs from the called germline gene at one end, perhaps through a read error.

Germline V gene data show CDR1 as SGHVS and CDR2 as FNYEAQ. CDR3 length: 15 residues. This receptor was taken from a woman in her forties in good health. Some clones in this sample may be carry-over from other donors' samples. This chain links TRBV7-6 with TRBJ1-1, with D perhaps TRBD1 (6 bases). Sequenced material: PBMCs. The CDR3 sequence: CSSSLELERGGQAFF. As DNA, the CDR3 is TGTTCCAGCAGCTTAGAGCTGGAGAGGGGGGGCCAAGCTTTCTTT.